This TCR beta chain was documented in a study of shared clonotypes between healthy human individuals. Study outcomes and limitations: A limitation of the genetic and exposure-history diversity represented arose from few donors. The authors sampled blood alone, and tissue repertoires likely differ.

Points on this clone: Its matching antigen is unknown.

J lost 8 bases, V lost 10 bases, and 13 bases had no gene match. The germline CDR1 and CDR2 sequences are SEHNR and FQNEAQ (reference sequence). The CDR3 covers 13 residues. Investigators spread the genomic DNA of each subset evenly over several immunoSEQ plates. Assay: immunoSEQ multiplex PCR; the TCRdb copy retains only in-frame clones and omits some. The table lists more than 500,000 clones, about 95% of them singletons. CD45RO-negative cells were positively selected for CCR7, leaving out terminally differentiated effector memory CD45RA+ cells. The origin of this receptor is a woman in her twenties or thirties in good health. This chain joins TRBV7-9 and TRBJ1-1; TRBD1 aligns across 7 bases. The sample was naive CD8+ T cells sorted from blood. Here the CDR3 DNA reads TGTGCCATTCCGACAGGGAAGGGGATGGAAGCTTTCTTT. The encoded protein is CAIPTGKGMEAFF.